This T cell receptor beta chain is drawn from a study of control samples from healthy donors and cancer patients. Measured with immunoSEQ multiplex PCR; TCRdb has only the in-frame clones, and not every one. Here the sample spans about 130,000 clones, 85% to 95% being singletons. The clonotype was recovered from a man aged 50 to 59 with head and neck cancer. The sample comprised PBMCs.

The CDR3 region has the DNA TGTGCCAGCAGCTCTGCCGGGGGAGCGAACACTGAAGCTTTCTTT. This sequence encodes CASSSAGGANTEAFF. The chain couples TRBV7-6 to TRBJ1-1; possible D gene TRBD1, 5 bases. Germline CDR1 and CDR2: SGHVS and FNYEAQ. V shed 4 bases and J shed 1 base, with 13 bases lying between them. CDR3 size: 15 residues.